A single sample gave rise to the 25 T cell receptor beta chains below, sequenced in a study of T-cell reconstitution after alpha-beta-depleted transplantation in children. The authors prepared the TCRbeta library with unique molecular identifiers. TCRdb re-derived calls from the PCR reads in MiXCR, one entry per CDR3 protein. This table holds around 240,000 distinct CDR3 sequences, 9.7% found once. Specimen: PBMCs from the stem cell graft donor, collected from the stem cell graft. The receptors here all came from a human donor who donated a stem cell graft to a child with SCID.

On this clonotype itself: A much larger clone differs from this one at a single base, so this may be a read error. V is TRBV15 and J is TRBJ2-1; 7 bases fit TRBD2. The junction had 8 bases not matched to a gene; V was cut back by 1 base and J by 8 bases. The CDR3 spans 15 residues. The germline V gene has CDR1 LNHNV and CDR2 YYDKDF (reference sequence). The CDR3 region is CATSRVGGRNYEQFF. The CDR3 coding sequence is TGTGCCACCAGCAGAGTGGGGGGGAGAAATTATGAGCAGTTCTTC.

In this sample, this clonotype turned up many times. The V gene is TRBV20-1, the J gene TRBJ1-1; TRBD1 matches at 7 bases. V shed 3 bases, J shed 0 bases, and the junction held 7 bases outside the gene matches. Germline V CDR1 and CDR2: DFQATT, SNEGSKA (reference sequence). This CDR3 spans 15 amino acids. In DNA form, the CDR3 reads TGCAGTGCTAGCGGGCCGGGACAGATGAACACTGAAGCTTTCTTT. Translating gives CSASGPGQMNTEAFF.

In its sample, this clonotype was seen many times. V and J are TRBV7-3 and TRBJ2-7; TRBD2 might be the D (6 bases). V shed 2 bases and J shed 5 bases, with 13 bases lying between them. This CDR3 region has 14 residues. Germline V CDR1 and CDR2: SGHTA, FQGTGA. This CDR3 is CASSLGGSIDEQYF. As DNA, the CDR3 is TGTGCCAGCAGCTTAGGGGGGAGTATTGACGAGCAGTACTTC.

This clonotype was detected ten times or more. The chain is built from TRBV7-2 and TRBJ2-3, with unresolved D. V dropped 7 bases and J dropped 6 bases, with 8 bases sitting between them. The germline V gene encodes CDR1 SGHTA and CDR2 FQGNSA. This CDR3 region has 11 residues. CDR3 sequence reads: CASTRADTQYF. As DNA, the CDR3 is TGTGCCAGCACCCGGGCTGATACGCAGTATTTT.

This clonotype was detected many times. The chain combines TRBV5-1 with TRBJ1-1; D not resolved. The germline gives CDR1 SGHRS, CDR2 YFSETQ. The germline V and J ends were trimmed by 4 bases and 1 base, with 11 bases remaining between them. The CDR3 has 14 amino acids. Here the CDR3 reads CASSAGSPNTEAFF. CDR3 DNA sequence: TGCGCCAGCAGCGCCGGGAGTCCGAACACTGAAGCTTTCTTT.

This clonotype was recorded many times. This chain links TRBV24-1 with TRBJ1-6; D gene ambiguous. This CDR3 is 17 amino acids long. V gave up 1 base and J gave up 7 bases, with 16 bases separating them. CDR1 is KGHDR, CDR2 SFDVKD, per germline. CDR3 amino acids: CATSDLSGRPLNSPLHF. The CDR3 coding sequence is TGTGCCACCAGTGATTTAAGCGGCAGACCTTTGAATTCACCCCTCCACTTT.

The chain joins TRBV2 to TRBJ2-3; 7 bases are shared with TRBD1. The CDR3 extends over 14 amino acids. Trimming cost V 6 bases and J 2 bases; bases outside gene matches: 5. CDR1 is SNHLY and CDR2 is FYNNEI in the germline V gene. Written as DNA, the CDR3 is TGTGCCAGCAGCGCGACAGGGTTCACAGATACGCAGTATTTT. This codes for CASSATGFTDTQYF.

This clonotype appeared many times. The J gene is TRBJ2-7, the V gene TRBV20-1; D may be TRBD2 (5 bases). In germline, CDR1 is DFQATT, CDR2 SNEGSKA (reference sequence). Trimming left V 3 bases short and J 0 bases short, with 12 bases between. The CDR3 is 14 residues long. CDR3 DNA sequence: TGCAGTGCTAGGGCAGCTAGCCTCTCCTACGAGCAGTACTTC. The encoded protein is CSARAASLSYEQYF.

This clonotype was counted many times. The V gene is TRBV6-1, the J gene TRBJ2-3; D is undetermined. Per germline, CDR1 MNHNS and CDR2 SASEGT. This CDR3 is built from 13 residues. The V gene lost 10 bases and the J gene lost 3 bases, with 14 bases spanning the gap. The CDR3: CATRIVGTDTQYF. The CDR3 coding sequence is TGTGCCACTAGAATCGTGGGGACAGATACGCAGTATTTT.

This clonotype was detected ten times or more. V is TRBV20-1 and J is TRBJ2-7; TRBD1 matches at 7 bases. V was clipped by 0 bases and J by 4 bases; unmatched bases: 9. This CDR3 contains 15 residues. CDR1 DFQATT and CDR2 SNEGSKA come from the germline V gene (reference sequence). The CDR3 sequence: CSARDSTRQGYEQYF. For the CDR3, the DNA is TGCAGTGCTAGAGATAGTACGAGACAGGGATACGAGCAGTACTTC.

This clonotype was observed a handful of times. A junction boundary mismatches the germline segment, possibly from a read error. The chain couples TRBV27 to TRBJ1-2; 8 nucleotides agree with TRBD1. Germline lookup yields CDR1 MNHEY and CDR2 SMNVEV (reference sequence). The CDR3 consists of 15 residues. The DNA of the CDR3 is TGTGCCAGCAGTTTTCGAAACAGGGGGAGGGGTGGCTCCACCTTC. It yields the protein CASSFRNRGRGGSTF.

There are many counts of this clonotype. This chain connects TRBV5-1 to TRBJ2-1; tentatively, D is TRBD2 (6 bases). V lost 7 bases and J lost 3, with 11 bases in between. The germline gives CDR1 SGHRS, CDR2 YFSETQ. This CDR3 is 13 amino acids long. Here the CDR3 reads CASYGGFYNEQFF. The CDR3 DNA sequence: TGCGCCAGCTATGGGGGGTTCTACAATGAGCAGTTCTTC.

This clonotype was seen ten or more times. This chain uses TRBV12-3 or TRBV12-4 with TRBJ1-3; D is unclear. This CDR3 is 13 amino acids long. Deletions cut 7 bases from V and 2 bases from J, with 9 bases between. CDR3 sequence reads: CASNPTAGNTIYF. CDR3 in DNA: TGTGCCAGCAATCCGACGGCTGGAAACACCATATATTTT.

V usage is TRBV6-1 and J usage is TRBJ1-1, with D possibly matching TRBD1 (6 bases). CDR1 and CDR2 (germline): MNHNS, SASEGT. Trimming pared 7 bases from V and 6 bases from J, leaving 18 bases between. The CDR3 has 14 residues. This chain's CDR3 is CASTRATGHPEAFF. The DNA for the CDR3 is TGTGCCAGCACCCGAGCTACAGGGCACCCTGAAGCTTTCTTT.

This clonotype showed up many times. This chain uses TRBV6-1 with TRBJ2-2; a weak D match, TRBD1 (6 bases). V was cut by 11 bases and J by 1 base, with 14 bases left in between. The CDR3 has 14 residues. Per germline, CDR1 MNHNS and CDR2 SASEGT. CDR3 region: CACAGTLNTGELFF. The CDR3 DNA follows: TGTGCCTGTGCCGGGACATTGAACACCGGGGAGCTGTTTTTT.

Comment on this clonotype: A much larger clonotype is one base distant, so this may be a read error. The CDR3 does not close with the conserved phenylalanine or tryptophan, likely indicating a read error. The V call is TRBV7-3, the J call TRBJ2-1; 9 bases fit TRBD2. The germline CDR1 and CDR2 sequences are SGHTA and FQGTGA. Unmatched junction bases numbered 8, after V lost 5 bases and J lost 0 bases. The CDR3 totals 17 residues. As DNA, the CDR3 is TGTGCCAGCAGCCAGACCTTAGCGGGGGCCTCCTACAATGAGCAGTTCCTC. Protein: CASSQTLAGASYNEQFL.

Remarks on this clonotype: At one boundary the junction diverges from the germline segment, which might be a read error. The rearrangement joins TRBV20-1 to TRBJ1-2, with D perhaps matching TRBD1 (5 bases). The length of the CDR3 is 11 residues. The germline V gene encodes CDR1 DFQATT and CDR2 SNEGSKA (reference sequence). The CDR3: CSAGHGYGYPF. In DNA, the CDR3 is TGCAGTGCTGGACATGGCTATGGCTACCCCTTC.

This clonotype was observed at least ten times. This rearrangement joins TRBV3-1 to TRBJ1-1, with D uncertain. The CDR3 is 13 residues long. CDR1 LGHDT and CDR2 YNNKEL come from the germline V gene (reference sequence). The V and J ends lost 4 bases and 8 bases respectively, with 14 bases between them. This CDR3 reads CASSPLWTREAFF. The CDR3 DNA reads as TGTGCCAGCAGCCCTCTCTGGACGCGGGAAGCTTTCTTT.

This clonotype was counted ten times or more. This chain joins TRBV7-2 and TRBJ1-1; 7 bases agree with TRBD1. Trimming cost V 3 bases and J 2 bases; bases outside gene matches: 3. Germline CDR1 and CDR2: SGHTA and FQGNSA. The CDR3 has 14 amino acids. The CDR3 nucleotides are TGTGCCAGCAGCTTGGGACAGCCCAACACTGAAGCTTTCTTT. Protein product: CASSLGQPNTEAFF.

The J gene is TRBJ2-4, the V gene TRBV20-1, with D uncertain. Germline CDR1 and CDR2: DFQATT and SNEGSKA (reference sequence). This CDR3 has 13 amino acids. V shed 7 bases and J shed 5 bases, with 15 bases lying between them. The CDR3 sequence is CSGILSSQNIQYF. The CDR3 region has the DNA TGCAGTGGGATACTTTCGTCCCAAAACATTCAGTACTTC.

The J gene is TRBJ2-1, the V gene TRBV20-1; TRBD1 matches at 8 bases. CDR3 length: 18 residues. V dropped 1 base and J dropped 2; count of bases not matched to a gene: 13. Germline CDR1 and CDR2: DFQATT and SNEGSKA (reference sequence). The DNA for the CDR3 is TGCAGTGCTAGAGCAAGGGGAGGTGAGACAGGGGCCTACAATGAGCAGTTCTTC. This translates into CSARARGGETGAYNEQFF.

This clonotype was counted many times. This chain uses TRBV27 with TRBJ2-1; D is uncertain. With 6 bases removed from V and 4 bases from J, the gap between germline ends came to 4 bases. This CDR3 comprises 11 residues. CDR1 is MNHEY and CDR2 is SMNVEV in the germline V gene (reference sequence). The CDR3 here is CASREYNEQFF. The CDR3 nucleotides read TGTGCCAGCAGGGAGTACAATGAGCAGTTCTTC.

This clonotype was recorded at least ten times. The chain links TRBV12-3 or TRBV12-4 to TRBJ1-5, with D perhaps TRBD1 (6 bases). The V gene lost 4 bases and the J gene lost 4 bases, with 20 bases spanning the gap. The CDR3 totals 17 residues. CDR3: CASSYYGGGGSNQPQHF. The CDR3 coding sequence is TGTGCCAGCAGTTATTATGGGGGCGGCGGTTCTAATCAGCCCCAGCATTTT.

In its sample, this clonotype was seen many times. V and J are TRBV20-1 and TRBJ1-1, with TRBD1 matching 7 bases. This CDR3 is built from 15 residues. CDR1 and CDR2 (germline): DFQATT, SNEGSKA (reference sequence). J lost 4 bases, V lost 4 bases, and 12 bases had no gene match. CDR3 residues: CSAKTTGAWSTEAFF. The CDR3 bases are TGCAGTGCTAAAACAACAGGGGCTTGGAGCACTGAAGCTTTCTTT.

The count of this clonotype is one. Here the CDR3 reads CASSLRDGNTGELFF. In DNA form, the CDR3 reads TGTGCCAGCAGCCTCCGGGACGGGAACACCGGGGAGCTGTTTTTT. This sequence joins TRBV7-9 and TRBJ2-2; D possibly matches TRBD1 or TRBD2 (5 bases each). V was cut by 5 bases and J by 1 base, with 11 bases left in between. The germline V gene encodes CDR1 SEHNR and CDR2 FQNEAQ (reference sequence). The CDR3 consists of 15 residues.